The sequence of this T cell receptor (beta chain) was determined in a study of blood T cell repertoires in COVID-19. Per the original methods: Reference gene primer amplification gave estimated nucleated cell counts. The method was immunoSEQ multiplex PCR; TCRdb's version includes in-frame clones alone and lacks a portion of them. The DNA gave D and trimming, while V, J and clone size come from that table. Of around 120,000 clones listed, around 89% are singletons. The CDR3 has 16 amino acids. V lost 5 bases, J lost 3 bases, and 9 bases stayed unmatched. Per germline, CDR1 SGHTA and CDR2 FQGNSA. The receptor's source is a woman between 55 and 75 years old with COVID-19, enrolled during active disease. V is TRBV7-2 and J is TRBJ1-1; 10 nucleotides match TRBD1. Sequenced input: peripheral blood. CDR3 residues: CASSGGQGPWDTEAFF. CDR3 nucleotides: TGTGCCAGCAGCGGGGGACAGGGGCCCTGGGACACTGAAGCTTTCTTT.